The 18 T cell receptor beta chains below all came from one sample that was sequenced in a study of cytomegalovirus exposure and HLA in healthy donors. PCR was performed using 60 Vbeta and 13 Jbeta primers. This table comes from immunoSEQ multiplex PCR, and its TCRdb copy is limited to in-frame clones, with some not included. The sample includes under 250,000 clones, over 65% of them seen just once. Sample: PBMCs. The receptors shown here come from a man between 18 and 29 years old in good health and CMV-seronegative.

The chain combines TRBV27 with TRBJ1-1, with a possible D match to TRBD1 (5 bases). There are 14 residues in the CDR3. CDR1 and CDR2 (germline): MNHEY, SMNVEV (reference sequence). V was clipped by 3 bases and J by 3 bases, with 11 bases between them. CDR3 residues: CASSFSVRDTEAFF. DNA for the CDR3: TGTGCCAGCAGTTTCAGCGTCAGGGACACTGAAGCTTTCTTT.

V is TRBV2 and J is TRBJ1-6; D perhaps matches TRBD1 (5 bases). The V end lost 2 bases, the J end lost 13 bases, and 12 bases lay between the germline ends. CDR1 is SNHLY, CDR2 FYNNEI, per germline. The CDR3 length is 13 residues. In DNA form, the CDR3 reads TGTGCCAGCAGTGAACGGGGGTCCGGTCCCCTCCACTTT. Residues: CASSERGSGPLHF.

This clone has a single count. The chain carries TRBV7-2 and TRBJ2-7; 7 bases line up with TRBD2. Germline V lookup: CDR1 SGHTA, CDR2 FQGNSA. The length of the CDR3 is 16 residues. V gave up 5 bases and J gave up 0 bases; unmatched junction bases: 10. The CDR3 protein is CASSRLTSASSYEQYF. Written as DNA, the CDR3 is TGTGCCAGCAGCCGACTAACTAGCGCCAGCTCCTACGAGCAGTACTTC.

The genes are TRBV19 and TRBJ2-1, with TRBD2 identical over 15 bases. This CDR3 comprises 15 residues. Unmatched junction bases numbered 2, after V lost 4 bases and J lost 7 bases. CDR1 and CDR2 from the germline V gene are LNHDA and SQIVND (reference sequence). The CDR3 loop reads CASSSGTSGRNEQFF. CDR3 nucleotide sequence: TGTGCCAGTAGTAGTGGGACTAGCGGGAGGAATGAGCAGTTCTTC.

The chain recombines TRBV28 with TRBJ2-5, with D perhaps TRBD2 (5 bases). The J call is doubtful: the DNA matches TRBJ2-7 better. Germline V gene sequence: CDR1 MDHEN, CDR2 SYDVKM. This CDR3 has 14 residues. CDR3 loop: CASSSLGAPHEQYF. The CDR3 region has the DNA TGTGCCAGCAGTTCCCTGGGAGCTCCCCACGAGCAGTACTTC.

The chain uses TRBV30 and TRBJ2-7, with D maybe TRBD2 (5 bases). V was pared by 3 bases and J by 5 bases, with 14 bases between. Per germline, CDR1 GTSNPN and CDR2 SVGIG (reference sequence). This CDR3 is built from 13 residues. The CDR3 DNA is TGTGCCTGGAGGGTCGGGAAAGAGAACGAGCAGTACTTC. Translating it yields CAWRVGKENEQYF.

V usage is TRBV6-1 and J usage is TRBJ2-7; TRBD1 is a possible D gene (5 bases). V lost 1 base and J lost 6, with 7 bases in between. Germline assignment: CDR1 MNHNS and CDR2 SASEGT. There are 12 residues in the CDR3. CDR3: CASSEVRGEQYF. CDR3 sequence (DNA): TGTGCCAGCAGTGAAGTTAGGGGCGAGCAGTACTTC.

The chain is built from TRBV29-1 and TRBJ2-1, with D perhaps matching TRBD2 (7 bases). The V gene's germline CDR1 is SQVTM and CDR2 ANQGSEA. CDR3 length: 15 residues. V lost 6 bases and J 1 base, leaving 16 bases between the germline ends. CDR3 DNA: TGCAGCGTCCGGGGGGCAGGGTGGTCCTACAATGAGCAGTTCTTC. This encodes CSVRGAGWSYNEQFF.

This chain uses TRBV5-8 with TRBJ1-4; TRBD1 is a possible D gene (5 bases). The CDR3 spans 13 residues. V was pared by 1 base and J by 5 bases, with 6 bases between. From germline, CDR1 is SGHTS and CDR2 YDEGEE. CDR3 bases: TGTGCCAGCAGCTTGAGGACAAATGAAAAACTGTTTTTT. Translated: CASSLRTNEKLFF.

The rearrangement links TRBV5-5 to TRBJ1-4, with TRBD1 as a possible D gene (6 bases). Germline V gives CDR1 SGHKS, CDR2 YYEKEE (reference sequence). The CDR3 runs to 14 residues. V lost 0 bases and J 4 bases, leaving 7 bases between the germline ends. CDR3 DNA: TGTGCCAGCAGCTTGGTACAGGGTAATGAAAAACTGTTTTTT. The encoded protein is CASSLVQGNEKLFF.

The gene calls are TRBV28 and TRBJ2-1; possible D gene TRBD1, 5 bases. Between the trimmed V and J ends, which lost 7 bases and 2 bases, there was a span of 12 bases. The CDR3 is 14 residues long. CDR1 and CDR2 from the germline V gene are MDHEN and SYDVKM. The CDR3 region has the DNA TGTGCCAGCACCCAGGGCCAACCCTACAATGAGCAGTTCTTC. Protein sequence: CASTQGQPYNEQFF.

V usage is TRBV2 and J usage is TRBJ1-2; D is ambiguous. V was cut by 6 bases and J by 5 bases, with 7 bases left in between. Germline CDR1 SNHLY, CDR2 FYNNEI. The CDR3 runs to 11 residues. CDR3 in DNA: TGTGCCAGCAGAAGTAGTTATGGCTACACCTTC. Its protein product is CASRSSYGYTF.

The J gene is TRBJ1-2, the V gene TRBV19; no clear D gene. The CDR3 is made up of 13 amino acids. With 6 bases removed from V and 2 bases from J, the gap between germline ends came to 10 bases. Germline V gives CDR1 LNHDA, CDR2 SQIVND (reference sequence). In DNA, the CDR3 is TGTGCCAGTAGCTGGACTGAAAACTATGGCTACACCTTC. Its translation: CASSWTENYGYTF.

V and J are TRBV27 and TRBJ1-2; TRBD1 matches 9 bases. From germline, CDR1 is MNHEY and CDR2 SMNVEV (reference sequence). J was trimmed by 0 bases and V by 2 bases; bases with no gene match: 7. CDR3 length: 17 residues. The CDR3 sequence is CASSLTGTGSSNYGYTF. The CDR3 nucleotides read TGTGCCAGCAGTTTAACCGGGACAGGGTCTTCTAACTATGGCTACACCTTC.

V and J are TRBV2 and TRBJ1-4; D not resolved. Germline CDR1 and CDR2: SNHLY and FYNNEI. The CDR3 loop spans 13 amino acids. Between the trimmed V and J ends, which lost 4 bases and 6 bases, there was a span of 9 bases. Here the CDR3 DNA reads TGTGCCAGCAGTGCCAGGTTTCATGAAAAACTGTTTTTT. Translation gives CASSARFHEKLFF. Full variable domain (remainder filled in from reference TRBV2 and TRBJ1-4): EPEVTQTPSHQVTQMGQEVILRCVPISNHLYFYWYRQILGQKVEFLVSFYNNEISEKSEIFDDQFSVERPDGSNFTLKIRSTKLEDSAMYFCASSARFHEKLFFGSGTQLSVL.

V and J are TRBV7-2 and TRBJ2-7, with 10 bases that match TRBD2. Germline trimming cut 6 bases from V and 3 bases from J; bases unmatched to any gene: 8. Germline V gene data show CDR1 as SGHTA and CDR2 as FQGNSA. The CDR3 loop spans 15 amino acids. CDR3 in amino acids: CASSSSGRAGYEQYF. The CDR3 nucleotides are TGTGCCAGCAGTTCGAGCGGGAGGGCCGGCTACGAGCAGTACTTC. The full variable domain, in which reference TRBV7-2 and TRBJ2-7 provide the parts outside the CDR3, is GAGVSQSPSNKVTEKGKDVELRCDPISGHTALYWYRQSLGQGLEFLIYFQGNSAPDKSGLPSDRFSAERTGGSVSTLTIQRTQQEDSAVYLCASSSSGRAGYEQYFGPGTRLTVT.

In this sample, this clone turned up a few times. The J gene is TRBJ2-5, the V gene TRBV2, with TRBD1 identical over 10 bases. TRBJ2-7 matches the DNA end more closely, so the J call is doubtful. This CDR3 has 16 amino acids. The V gene's germline CDR1 is SNHLY and CDR2 FYNNEI. The CDR3 loop is CASSSGTGAPSYEQYF. The CDR3, as DNA: TGTGCCAGCAGTTCCGGGACAGGGGCCCCCTCCTACGAGCAGTACTTC.

This clone was seen more than once but under ten times. Other DNA sequences in this sample translate to the same CDR3. The CDR3 loop reads CAWSVDSNYGYTF. DNA for the CDR3: TGTGCCTGGAGTGTCGACAGTAACTATGGCTACACCTTC. The V gene is TRBV30, the J gene TRBJ1-2; D is perhaps TRBD1 (5 bases). The CDR3 consists of 13 residues. Per germline, CDR1 GTSNPN and CDR2 SVGIG (reference sequence). Deletions cut 0 bases from V and 1 base from J, with 6 bases between.